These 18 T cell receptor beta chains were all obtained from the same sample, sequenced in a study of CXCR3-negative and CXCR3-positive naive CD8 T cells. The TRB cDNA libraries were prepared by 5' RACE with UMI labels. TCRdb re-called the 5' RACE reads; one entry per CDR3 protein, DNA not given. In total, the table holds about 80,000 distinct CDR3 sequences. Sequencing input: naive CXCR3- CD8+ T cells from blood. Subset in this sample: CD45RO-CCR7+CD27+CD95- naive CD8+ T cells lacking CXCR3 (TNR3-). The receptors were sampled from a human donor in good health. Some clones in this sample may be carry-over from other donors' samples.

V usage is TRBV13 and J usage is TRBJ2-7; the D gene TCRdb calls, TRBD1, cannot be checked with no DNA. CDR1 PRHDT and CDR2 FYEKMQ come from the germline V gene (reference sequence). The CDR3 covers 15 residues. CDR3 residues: CASSLGQENSYEQYF.

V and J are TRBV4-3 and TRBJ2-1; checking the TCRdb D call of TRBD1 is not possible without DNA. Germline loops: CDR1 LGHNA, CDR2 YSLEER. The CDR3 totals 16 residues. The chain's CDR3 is CASSQEWGGSYNEQFF.

The CDR3 spells CASSSDRGQGGELFF. This chain connects TRBV7-8 to TRBJ2-2; TCRdb calls TRBD1, which cannot be checked without DNA. This CDR3 has 15 residues. Germline assignment: CDR1 SGHVS and CDR2 FQNEAQ.

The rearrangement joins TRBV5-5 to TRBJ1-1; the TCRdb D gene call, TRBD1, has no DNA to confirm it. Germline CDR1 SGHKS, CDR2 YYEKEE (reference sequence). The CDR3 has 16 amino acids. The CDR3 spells CASSPLGDSMNTEAFF.

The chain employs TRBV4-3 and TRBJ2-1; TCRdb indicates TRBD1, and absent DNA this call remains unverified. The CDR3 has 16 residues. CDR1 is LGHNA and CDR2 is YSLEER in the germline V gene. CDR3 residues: CASSHATGGYYNEQFF.

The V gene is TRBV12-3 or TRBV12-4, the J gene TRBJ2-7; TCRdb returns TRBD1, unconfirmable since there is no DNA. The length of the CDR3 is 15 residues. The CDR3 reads CASSDTGQSSYEQYF.

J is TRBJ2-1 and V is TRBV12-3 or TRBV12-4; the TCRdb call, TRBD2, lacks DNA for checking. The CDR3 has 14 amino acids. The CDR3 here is CASSLDGGVNEQFF.

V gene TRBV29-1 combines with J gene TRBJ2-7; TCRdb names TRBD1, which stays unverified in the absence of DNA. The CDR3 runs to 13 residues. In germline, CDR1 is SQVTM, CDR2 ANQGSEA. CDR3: CSISVDRGPWQYF.

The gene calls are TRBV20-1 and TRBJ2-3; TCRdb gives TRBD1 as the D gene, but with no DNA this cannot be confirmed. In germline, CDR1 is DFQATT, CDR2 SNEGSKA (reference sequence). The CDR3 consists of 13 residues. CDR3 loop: CSARSAPPDTQYF.

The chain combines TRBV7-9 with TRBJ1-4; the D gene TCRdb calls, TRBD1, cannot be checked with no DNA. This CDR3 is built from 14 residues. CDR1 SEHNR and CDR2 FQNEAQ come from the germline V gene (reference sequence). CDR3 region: CASSDRGGDEKLFF.

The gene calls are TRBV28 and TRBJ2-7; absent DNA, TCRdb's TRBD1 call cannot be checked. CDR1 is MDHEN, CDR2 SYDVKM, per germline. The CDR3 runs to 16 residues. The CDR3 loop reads CASSSFNTGTGIEQYF.

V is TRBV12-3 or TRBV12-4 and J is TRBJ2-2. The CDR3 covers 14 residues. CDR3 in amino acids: CASSFSGLDGELFF.

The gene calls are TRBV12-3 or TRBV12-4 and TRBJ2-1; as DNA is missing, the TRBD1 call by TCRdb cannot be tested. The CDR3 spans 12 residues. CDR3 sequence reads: CASSLGGLDQFF.

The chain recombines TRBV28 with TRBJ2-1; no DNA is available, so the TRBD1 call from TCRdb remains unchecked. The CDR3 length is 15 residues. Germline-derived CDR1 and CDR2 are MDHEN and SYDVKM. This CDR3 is CASSLAGQGPDEQFF.

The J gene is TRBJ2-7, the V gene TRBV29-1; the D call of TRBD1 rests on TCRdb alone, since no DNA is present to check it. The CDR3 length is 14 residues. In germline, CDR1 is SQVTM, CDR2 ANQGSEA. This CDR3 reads CSVEETGATYEQYF.

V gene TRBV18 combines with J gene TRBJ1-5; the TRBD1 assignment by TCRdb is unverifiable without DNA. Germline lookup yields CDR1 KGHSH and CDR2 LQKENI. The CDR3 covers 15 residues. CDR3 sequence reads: CASSPPSQGAQPQHF.

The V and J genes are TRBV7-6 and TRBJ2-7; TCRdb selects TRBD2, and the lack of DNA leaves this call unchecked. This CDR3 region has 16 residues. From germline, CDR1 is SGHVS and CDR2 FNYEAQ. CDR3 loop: CASSLAGRLGDYEQYF.

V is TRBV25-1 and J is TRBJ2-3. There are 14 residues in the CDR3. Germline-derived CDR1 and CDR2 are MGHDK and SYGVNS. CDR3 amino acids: CASSEWQGPDTQYF.